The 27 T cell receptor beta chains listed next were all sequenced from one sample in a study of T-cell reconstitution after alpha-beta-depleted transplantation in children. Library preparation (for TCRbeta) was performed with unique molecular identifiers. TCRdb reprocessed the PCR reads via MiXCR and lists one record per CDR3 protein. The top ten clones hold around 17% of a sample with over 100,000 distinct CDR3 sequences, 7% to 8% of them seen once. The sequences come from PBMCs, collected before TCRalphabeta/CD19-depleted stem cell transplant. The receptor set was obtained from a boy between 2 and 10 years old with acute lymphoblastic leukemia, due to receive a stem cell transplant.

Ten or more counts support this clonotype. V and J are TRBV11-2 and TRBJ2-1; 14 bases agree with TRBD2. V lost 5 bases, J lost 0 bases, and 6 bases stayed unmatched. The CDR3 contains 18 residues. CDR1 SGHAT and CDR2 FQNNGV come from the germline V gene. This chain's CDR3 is CASSRLAGGANSYNEQFF. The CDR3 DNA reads TGTGCCAGCAGCCGACTAGCGGGGGGGGCAAACTCCTACAATGAGCAGTTCTTC.

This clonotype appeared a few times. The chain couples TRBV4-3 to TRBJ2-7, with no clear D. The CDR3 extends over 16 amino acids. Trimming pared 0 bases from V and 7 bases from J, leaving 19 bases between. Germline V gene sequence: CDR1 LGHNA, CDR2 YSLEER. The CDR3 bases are TGCGCCAGCAGCCAAGATAGGGCGGAAGAGATGGGAGAGCAGTACTTC. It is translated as CASSQDRAEEMGEQYF.

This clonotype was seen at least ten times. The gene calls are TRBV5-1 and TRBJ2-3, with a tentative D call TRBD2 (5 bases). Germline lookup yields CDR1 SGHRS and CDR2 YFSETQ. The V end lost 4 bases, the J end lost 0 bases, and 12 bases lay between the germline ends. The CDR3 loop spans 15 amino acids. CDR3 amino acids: CASSETSPSTDTQYF. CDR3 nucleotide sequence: TGCGCCAGCAGCGAAACTAGTCCCAGCACAGATACGCAGTATTTT.

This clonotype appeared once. CDR3 nucleotides: TGTGCCAGCAGCCCGGGACAGGCGTGGGAGCAGTACTTC. It yields the protein CASSPGQAWEQYF. The rearrangement joins TRBV3-1 to TRBJ2-7; 8 bases fit TRBD1. The CDR3 spans 13 residues. V lost 4 bases to trimming and J lost 7 bases; unmatched junction nucleotides: 6. Germline CDR1 and CDR2: LGHDT and YNNKEL (reference sequence).

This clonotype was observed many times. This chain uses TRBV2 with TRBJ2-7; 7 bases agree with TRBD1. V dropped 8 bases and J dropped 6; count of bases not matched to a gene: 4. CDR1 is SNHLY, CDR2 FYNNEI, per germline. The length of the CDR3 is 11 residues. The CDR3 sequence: CASQAGGEQYF. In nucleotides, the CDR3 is TGTGCCAGCCAAGCAGGGGGCGAGCAGTACTTC.

The CDR3 sequence: CASSQDTLSGNTIYF. CDR3 nucleotide sequence: TGTGCCAGCAGCCAAGACACTTTATCAGGAAACACCATATATTTT. This chain links TRBV7-9 with TRBJ1-3; no clear D gene. V shed 5 bases and J shed 4 bases, with 15 bases lying between them. The CDR3 has 15 amino acids. Germline lookup yields CDR1 SEHNR and CDR2 FQNEAQ (reference sequence).

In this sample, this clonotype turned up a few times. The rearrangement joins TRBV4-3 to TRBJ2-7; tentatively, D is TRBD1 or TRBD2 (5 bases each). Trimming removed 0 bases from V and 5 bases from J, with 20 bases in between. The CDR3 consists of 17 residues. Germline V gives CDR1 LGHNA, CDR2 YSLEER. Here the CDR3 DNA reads TGCGCCAGCAGCCAAGAGGTCGATGGGGGATCGGCGGACGAGCAGTACTTC. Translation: CASSQEVDGGSADEQYF.

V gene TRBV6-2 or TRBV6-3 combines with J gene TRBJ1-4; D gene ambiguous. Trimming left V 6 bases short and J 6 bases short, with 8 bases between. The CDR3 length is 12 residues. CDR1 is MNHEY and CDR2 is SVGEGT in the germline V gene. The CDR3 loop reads CASSPADEKLFF. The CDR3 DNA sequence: TGTGCCAGCAGCCCGGCGGATGAAAAACTGTTTTTT.

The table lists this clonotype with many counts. CDR3 protein: CASSLSADTQYF. CDR3 coding DNA: TGTGCCAGCAGCTTATCAGCCGATACGCAGTATTTT. The chain joins TRBV7-9 to TRBJ2-3, with D hard to call. Looked up from germline, CDR1 is SEHNR and CDR2 is FQNEAQ (reference sequence). With 2 bases removed from V and 6 bases from J, the gap between germline ends came to 6 bases. The CDR3 consists of 12 residues.

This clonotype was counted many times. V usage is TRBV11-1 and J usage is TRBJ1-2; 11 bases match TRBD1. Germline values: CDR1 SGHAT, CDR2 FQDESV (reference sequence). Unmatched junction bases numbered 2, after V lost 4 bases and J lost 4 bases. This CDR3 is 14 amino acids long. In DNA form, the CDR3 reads TGTGCCAGCAGCTACGGACAGGGGGCCTATGGCTACACCTTC. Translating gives CASSYGQGAYGYTF.

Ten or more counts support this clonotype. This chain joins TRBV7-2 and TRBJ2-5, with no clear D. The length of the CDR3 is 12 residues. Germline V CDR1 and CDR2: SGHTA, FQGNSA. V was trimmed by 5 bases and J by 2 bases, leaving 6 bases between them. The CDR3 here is CASSRSQETQYF. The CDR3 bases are TGTGCCAGCAGCCGATCACAAGAGACCCAGTACTTC. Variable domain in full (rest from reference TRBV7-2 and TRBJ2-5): GAGVSQSPSNKVTEKGKDVELRCDPISGHTALYWYRQSLGQGLEFLIYFQGNSAPDKSGLPSDRFSAERTGGSVSTLTIQRTQQEDSAVYLCASSRSQETQYFGPGTRLLVL.

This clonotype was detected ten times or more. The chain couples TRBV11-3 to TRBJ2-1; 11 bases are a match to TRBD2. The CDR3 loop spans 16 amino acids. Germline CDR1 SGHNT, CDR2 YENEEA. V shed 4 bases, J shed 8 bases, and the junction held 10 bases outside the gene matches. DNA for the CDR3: TGTGCCAGCAGCTCGAGAAATAGCGGGGGGGCCGATGAGCAGTTCTTC. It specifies CASSSRNSGGADEQFF.

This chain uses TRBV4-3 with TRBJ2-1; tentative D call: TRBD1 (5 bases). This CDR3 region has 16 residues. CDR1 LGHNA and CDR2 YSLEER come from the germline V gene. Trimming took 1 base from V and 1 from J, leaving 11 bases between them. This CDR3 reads CASSQAGSASYNEQFF. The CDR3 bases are TGCGCCAGCAGCCAAGCAGGGTCAGCATCCTACAATGAGCAGTTCTTC.

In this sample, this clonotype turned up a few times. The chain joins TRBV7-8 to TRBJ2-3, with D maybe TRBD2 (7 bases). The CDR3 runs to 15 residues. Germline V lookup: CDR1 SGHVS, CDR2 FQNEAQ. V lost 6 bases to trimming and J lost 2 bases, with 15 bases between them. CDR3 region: CASRRGGATTDTQYF. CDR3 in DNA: TGTGCCAGCAGGAGGGGGGGGGCTACCACAGATACGCAGTATTTT. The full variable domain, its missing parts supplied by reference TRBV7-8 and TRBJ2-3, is GAGVSQSPRYKVAKRGQDVALRCDPISGHVSLFWYQQALGQGPEFLTYFQNEAQLDKSGLPSDRFFAERPEGSVSTLKIQRTQQEDSAVYLCASRRGGATTDTQYFGPGTRLTVL.

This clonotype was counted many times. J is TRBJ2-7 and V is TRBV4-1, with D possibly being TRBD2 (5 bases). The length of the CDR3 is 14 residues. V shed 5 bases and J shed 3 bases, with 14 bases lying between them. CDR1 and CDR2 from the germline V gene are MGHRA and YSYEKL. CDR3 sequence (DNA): TGCGCCAGCAGCGGCGAGGGCCGATTCTACGAGCAGTACTTC. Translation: CASSGEGRFYEQYF.

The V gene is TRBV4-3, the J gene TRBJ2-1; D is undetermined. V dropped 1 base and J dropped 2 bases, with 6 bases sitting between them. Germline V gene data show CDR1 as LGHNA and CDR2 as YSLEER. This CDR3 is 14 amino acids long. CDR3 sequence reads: CASSQGLTYNEQFF. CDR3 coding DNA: TGCGCCAGCAGCCAAGGACTGACCTACAATGAGCAGTTCTTC.

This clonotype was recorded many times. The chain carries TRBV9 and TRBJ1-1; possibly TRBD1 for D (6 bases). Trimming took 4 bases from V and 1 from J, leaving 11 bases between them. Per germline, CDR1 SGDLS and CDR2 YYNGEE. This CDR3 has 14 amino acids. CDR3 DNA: TGTGCCAGCAGCTCCCTCAGGGGGAACACTGAAGCTTTCTTT. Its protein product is CASSSLRGNTEAFF.

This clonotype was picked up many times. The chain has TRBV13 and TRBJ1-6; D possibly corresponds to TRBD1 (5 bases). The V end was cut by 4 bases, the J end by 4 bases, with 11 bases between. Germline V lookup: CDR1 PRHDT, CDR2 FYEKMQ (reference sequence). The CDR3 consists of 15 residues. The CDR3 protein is CASSSATGYNSPLHF. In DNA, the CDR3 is TGTGCCAGCAGCTCCGCCACAGGTTATAATTCACCCCTCCACTTT.

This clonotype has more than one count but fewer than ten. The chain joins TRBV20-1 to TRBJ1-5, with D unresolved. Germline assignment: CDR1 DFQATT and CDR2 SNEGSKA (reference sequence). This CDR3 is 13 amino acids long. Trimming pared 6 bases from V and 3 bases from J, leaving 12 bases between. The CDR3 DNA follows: TGCAGTGCCAGGCGAGGTTACAATCAGCCCCAGCATTTT. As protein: CSARRGYNQPQHF.

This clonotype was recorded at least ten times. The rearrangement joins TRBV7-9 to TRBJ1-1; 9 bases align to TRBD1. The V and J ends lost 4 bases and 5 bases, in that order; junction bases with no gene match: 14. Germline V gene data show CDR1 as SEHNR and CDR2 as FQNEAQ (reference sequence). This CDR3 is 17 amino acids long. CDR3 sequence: CASSSTRTGARGTEAFF. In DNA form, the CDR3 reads TGTGCCAGCAGCTCGACGAGGACAGGGGCGCGGGGGACTGAAGCTTTCTTT.

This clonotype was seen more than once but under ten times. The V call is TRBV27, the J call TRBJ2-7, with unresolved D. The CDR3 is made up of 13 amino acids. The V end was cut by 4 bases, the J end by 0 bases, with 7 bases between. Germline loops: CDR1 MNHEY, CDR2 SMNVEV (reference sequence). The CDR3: CASSSTPSYEQYF. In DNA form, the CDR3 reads TGTGCCAGCAGTTCAACCCCCTCCTACGAGCAGTACTTC.

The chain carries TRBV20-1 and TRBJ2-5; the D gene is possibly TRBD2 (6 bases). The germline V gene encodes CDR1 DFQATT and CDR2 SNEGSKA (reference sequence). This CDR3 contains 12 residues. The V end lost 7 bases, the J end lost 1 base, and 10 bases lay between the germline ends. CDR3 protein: CSGYGGQETQYF. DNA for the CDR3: TGCAGTGGTTACGGGGGCCAAGAGACCCAGTACTTC.

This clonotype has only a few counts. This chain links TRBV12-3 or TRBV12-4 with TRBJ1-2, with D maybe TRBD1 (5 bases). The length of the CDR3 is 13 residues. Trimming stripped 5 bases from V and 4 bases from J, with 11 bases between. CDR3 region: CASSPGASYGYTF. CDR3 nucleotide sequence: TGTGCCAGCAGTCCTGGGGCCTCCTATGGCTACACCTTC.

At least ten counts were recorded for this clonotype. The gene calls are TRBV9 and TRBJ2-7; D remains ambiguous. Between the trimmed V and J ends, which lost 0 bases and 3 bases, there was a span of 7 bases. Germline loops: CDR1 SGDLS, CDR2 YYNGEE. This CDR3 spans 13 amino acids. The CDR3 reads CASSVGPHYEQYF. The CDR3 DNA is TGTGCCAGCAGCGTAGGCCCGCACTACGAGCAGTACTTC. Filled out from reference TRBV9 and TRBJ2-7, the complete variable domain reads DSGVTQTPKHLITATGQRVTLRCSPRSGDLSVYWYQQSLDQGLQFLIQYYNGEERAKGNILERFSAQQFPDLHSELNLSSLELGDSALYFCASSVGPHYEQYFGPGTRLTVT.

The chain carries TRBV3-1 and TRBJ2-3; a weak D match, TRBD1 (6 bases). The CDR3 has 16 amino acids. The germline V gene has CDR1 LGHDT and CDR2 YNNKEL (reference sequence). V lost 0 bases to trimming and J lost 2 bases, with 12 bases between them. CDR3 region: CASSQDGAGVTDTQYF. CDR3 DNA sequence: TGTGCCAGCAGCCAAGATGGCGCAGGGGTCACAGATACGCAGTATTTT.

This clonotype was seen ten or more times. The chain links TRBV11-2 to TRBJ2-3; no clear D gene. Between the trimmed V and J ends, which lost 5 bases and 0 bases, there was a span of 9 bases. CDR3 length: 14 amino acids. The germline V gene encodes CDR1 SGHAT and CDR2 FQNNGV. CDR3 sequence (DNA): TGTGCCAGCAGCCGGGCCCTTAGCACAGATACGCAGTATTTT. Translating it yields CASSRALSTDTQYF.

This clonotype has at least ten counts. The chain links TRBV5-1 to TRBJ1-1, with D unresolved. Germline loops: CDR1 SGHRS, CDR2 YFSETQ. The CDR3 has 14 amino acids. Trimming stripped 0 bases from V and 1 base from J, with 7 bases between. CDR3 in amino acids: CASSLGPGNTEAFF. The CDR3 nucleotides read TGCGCCAGCAGCTTGGGTCCAGGGAACACTGAAGCTTTCTTT.